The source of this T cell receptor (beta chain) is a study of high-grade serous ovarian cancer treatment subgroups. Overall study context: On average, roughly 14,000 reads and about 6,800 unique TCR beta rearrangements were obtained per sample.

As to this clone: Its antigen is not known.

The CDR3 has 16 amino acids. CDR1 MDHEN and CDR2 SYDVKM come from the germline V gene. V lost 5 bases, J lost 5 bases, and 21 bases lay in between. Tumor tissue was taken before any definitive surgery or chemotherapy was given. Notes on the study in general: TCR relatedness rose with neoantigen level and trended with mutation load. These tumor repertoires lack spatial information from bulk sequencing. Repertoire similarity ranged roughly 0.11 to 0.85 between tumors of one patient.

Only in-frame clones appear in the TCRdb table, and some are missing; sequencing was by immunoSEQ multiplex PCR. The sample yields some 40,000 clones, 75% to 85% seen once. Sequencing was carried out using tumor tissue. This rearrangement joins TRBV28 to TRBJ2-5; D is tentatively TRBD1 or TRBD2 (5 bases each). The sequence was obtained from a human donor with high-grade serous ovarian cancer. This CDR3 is CASSLPRGWGLETQYF. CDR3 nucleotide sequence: TGTGCCAGCAGTCTCCCGAGGGGTTGGGGTTTGGAGACCCAGTACTTC.